This T cell receptor beta chain was sequenced for a study of spatial heterogeneity in lung cancer (dated by TCRdb to the late 2010s). Concerning the study at large: Beta-chain transcripts were consistently detected in greater numbers than alpha-chain transcripts, which likely reflected higher beta-chain transcript abundance. In the raw uncorrected reads, each unique combination of TCR and UMI appeared more than ten times on average. TCR alpha and beta repertoires were quantitatively compared across multiple tumor regions, matched nontumor lung and blood in non-small cell lung cancer. The study linked features of the TCR repertoire to counts of nonsynonymous mutations, which were determined by whole-exome sequencing of tumor tissue. Both alpha and beta chains were TCR-sequenced in fewer than 250 tumor regions, under 80 matched nontumor lung samples and 45 to 60 PBMC samples obtained at surgery.

The protocol used for the library was 5' RACE. Sequencing took place on a NextSeq 500. To allow correction of PCR and sequencing errors, the TCR library protocol tagged every TCR cDNA molecule with a unique molecular identifier. On the study's bioinformatics: TCR identification, UMI-based error correction and CDR3 extraction were all carried out with Decombinator tools. TCRs above a frequency of 2 per 1,000, corresponding to the top 1% of the tumor frequency distribution, were defined as expanded. Rényi diversity was computed with the R vegan package after subsampling each repertoire 100 times to 5,000 TCRs. CDR3 similarity networks were constructed using string-kernel similarity of amino acid triplets, with links drawn between CDR3s whose pairwise similarity was above 0.82. TCRdb cleaned the public reads at Q25 with fastp, built clones with MiXCR and kept in-frame beta chains. Records with the same CDR3 protein are collapsed into one entry carrying the most frequent genes and DNA. It is TCRdb's table, rather than the study itself, that gives the V and J calls and clone size. In this sample the table shows more than 9,000 distinct CDR3 sequences, approximately 6% of which occur a single time. The ten largest clones take up about a tenth of the sample.

Worth noting for this clonotype: Its specific antigen is unknown. Base qualities were left out, and no much larger clone turns up one base away.

Overall study outcomes, separate from this receptor: Additional single-cell paired TCR alpha and beta sequencing was considered necessary to confirm, at a functional level, the hypothesis that regional TCRs recognize regional mutations.

Reading the germline V gene gives CDR1 SGHRS and CDR2 YFSETQ. At the junction V is shortened by 4 bases and J by 0 bases, with 8 bases in between. Spanning cysteine to phenylalanine, the CDR3 consists of 15 amino acids. Solely the CDR3 DNA is kept, with 45 bases framed from the first base. The time point label corresponds to: sample taken at primary tumor resection. Without any cell sorting, TCR sequencing was performed on whole RNA extracted either from tumor and nontumor lung tissue or from cryopreserved PBMC samples. The donors were some 72 patients from the lung TRACERx cohort who had early-stage, untreated non-small cell lung cancer. Only patients with enough RNA available from two or more tumor regions were chosen for TCR sequencing. Before selection, tumor and adjacent nontumor lung specimens were reviewed by a lung pathologist.

The sample in question was normal lung tissue next to the tumor, obtained at surgery. The sequence was obtained from a male donor with early-stage non-small cell lung cancer. Rearrangement joined TRBV5-1 to TRBJ2-6; D gene: possibly TRBD2, on 5 matching bases. The DNA reads TGCGCCAGCAGCCCGGGGAGCTCTGGGGCCAACGTCCTGACTTTC. This codes for CASSPGSSGANVLTF.